These 18 T cell receptor beta chains share one sample of origin, sequenced in a study of metastatic and nonmetastatic thyroid tumors. Using MiXCR, TCRdb reanalyzed the PCR reads. The table includes under 35,000 clones, 15% to 20% detected once. Each patient came to thyroid surgery without any prior treatment (of any kind). The specimen was blood. The receptors shown here come from a female donor with papillary thyroid cancer or a benign thyroid nodule (not recorded which). Some clones in this sample may be carry-over from other donors' samples.

This clone appeared many times. The chain recombines TRBV28 with TRBJ2-3; a weak D match, TRBD1 (5 bases). There are 12 residues in the CDR3. Germline V gene lookup returns CDR1 MDHEN and CDR2 SYDVKM. V dropped 6 bases and J dropped 3 bases, with 7 bases sitting between them. The CDR3 DNA follows: TGTGCCAGCAGCCCAGGGACAGATACGCAGTATTTT. It yields the protein CASSPGTDTQYF.

This clone was seen many times. The chain joins TRBV20-1 to TRBJ2-2; 10 nucleotides line up with TRBD2. V dropped 5 bases and J dropped 6; count of bases not matched to a gene: 6. Germline CDR1 and CDR2: DFQATT and SNEGSKA (reference sequence). CDR3 length: 14 residues. CDR3: CSAHLAGAPGELFF. Here the CDR3 DNA reads TGCAGTGCTCATCTAGCGGGAGCCCCCGGGGAGCTGTTTTTT.

This clone was picked up many times. This chain connects TRBV15 to TRBJ1-5, with D unresolved. V lost 3 bases, J lost 3 bases, and 3 bases lay in between. CDR1 and CDR2 from the germline V gene are LNHNV and YYDKDF (reference sequence). CDR3 length equals 12 residues. The CDR3 DNA reads as TGTGCCACCAGCAGTTTCAATCAGCCCCAGCATTTT. This gives the protein CATSSFNQPQHF.

In its sample, this clone was seen many times. The gene calls are TRBV10-3 and TRBJ2-2; maybe TRBD2 (6 bases). The CDR3 runs to 13 residues. Trimming left V 6 bases short and J 6 bases short, with 11 bases between. Germline CDR1 reads ENHRY; CDR2 reads SYGVKD. The CDR3 reads CAISPLASGELFF. CDR3 nucleotides: TGTGCCATCAGCCCACTAGCATCCGGGGAGCTGTTTTTT.

In regard to this clone: At one boundary the junction diverges from the germline segment, which might be a read error. This chain links TRBV7-2 with TRBJ1-5, with D uncertain. Per germline, CDR1 SGHTA and CDR2 FQGNSA. The CDR3 has 13 residues. CDR3 loop: CASILVGTQPQHF. The CDR3 DNA sequence: TGTGCCAGCATCTTAGTGGGAACTCAGCCCCAGCATTTT.

This clone was observed at least ten times. J is TRBJ2-3 and V is TRBV20-1, with 10 bases matching TRBD2. The CDR3 length is 17 residues. V dropped 1 base and J dropped 2; count of bases not matched to a gene: 9. Germline-derived CDR1 and CDR2 are DFQATT and SNEGSKA (reference sequence). In DNA form, the CDR3 reads TGCAGTGCTAGAGGAAGTAGCGGGGGGCTTGTCACAGATACGCAGTATTTT. Protein product: CSARGSSGGLVTDTQYF.

Many counts were recorded for this clone. In nucleotides, the CDR3 is TGTGCCAGCAGTCGAACAGGGACCGGGGAGCTGTTTTTT. It codes for CASSRTGTGELFF. This chain joins TRBV6-1 and TRBJ2-2, with D possibly TRBD1 on 6 matching bases. The CDR3 extends over 13 amino acids. V gave up 5 bases and J gave up 5 bases, with 9 bases separating them. CDR1 MNHNS and CDR2 SASEGT come from the germline V gene.

This sequence joins TRBV7-8 and TRBJ2-1, with 11 bases matching TRBD2. This CDR3 is 20 amino acids long. V shed 6 bases and J 0 bases; nucleotides not matched to a gene: 16. Germline V CDR1 and CDR2: SGHVS, FQNEAQ. CDR3 nucleotide sequence: TGTGCCAGCAGAACTCTGGGCACTAGCGGGGGAGTTAGCTCCTACAATGAGCAGTTCTTC. Its translation is CASRTLGTSGGVSSYNEQFF.

This clone was counted at least ten times. The gene calls are TRBV15 and TRBJ2-5, with TRBD2 identical over 8 bases. CDR1 is LNHNV and CDR2 is YYDKDF in the germline V gene (reference sequence). This CDR3 has 16 residues. V shed 5 bases, J shed 0 bases, and the junction held 8 bases outside the gene matches. The CDR3, as DNA: TGTGCCACCAGCTCTCGCGCGGGAGGCAACCAAGAGACCCAGTACTTC. Its protein is CATSSRAGGNQETQYF.

This clone came up many times. The chain is built from TRBV11-1 and TRBJ2-2, with D possibly being TRBD1 or TRBD2 (6 bases each). Deletions cut 5 bases from V and 0 bases from J, with 13 bases between. The CDR3 runs 16 residues. Germline CDR1 reads SGHAT; CDR2 reads FQDESV (reference sequence). Here the CDR3 reads CASSNGGLTNTGELFF. The CDR3 nucleotides are TGTGCCAGCAGCAATGGGGGGCTTACGAACACCGGGGAGCTGTTTTTT.

This clone has ten or more counts. This chain uses TRBV25-1 with TRBJ1-4; TRBD1 is a possible D gene (6 bases). This CDR3 contains 15 residues. The V end lost 1 base, the J end lost 6 bases, and 12 bases lay between the germline ends. Per germline, CDR1 MGHDK and CDR2 SYGVNS. CDR3 loop: CASSEFGGGDEKLFF. The CDR3 nucleotides are TGTGCCAGCAGTGAATTTGGGGGCGGGGATGAAAAACTGTTTTTT.

This clone was observed at least ten times. The chain carries TRBV7-3 and TRBJ2-2, with D maybe TRBD1 (6 bases). Deletions cut 5 bases from V and 4 bases from J, with 8 bases between. The germline CDR1 and CDR2 sequences are SGHTA and FQGTGA. CDR3 length: 13 residues. The CDR3, as DNA: TGTGCCAGCAGCACAGGGCTCACCGGGGAGCTGTTTTTT. It is translated as CASSTGLTGELFF. Together with reference TRBV7-3 and TRBJ2-2, the CDR3 gives the full variable domain: GAGVSQTPSNKVTEKGKYVELRCDPISGHTALYWYRQSLGQGPEFLIYFQGTGAADDSGLPNDRFFAVRPEGSVSTLKIQRTERGDSAVYLCASSTGLTGELFFGEGSRLTVL.

The table lists this clone with many counts. The chain employs TRBV18 and TRBJ1-2, with D possibly matching TRBD1 (5 bases). Per the germline V gene, CDR1 is KGHSH and CDR2 is LQKENI. The length of the CDR3 is 15 residues. V dropped 3 bases and J dropped 1 base, with 12 bases sitting between them. The CDR3 is CASSPEQDFNYGYTF. CDR3 nucleotides: TGTGCCAGCTCACCCGAACAGGATTTTAACTATGGCTACACCTTC.

The chain joins TRBV5-4 to TRBJ2-7; a possible D gene is TRBD1 (7 bases). Deletions cut 3 bases from V and 4 bases from J, with 17 bases between. The CDR3 has 15 amino acids. The germline V gene has CDR1 SGHNT and CDR2 YYREEE (reference sequence). The CDR3 bases are TGTGCCAGCAGCTCGACAGGGTGCGGGATTTACGAGCAGTACTTC. Translated, it gives CASSSTGCGIYEQYF. The full variable domain, in which reference TRBV5-4 and TRBJ2-7 provide the parts outside the CDR3, is ETGVTQSPTHLIKTRGQQVTLRCSSQSGHNTVSWYQQALGQGPQFIFQYYREEENGRGNFPPRFSGLQFPNYSSELNVNALELDDSALYLCASSSTGCGIYEQYFGPGTRLTVT.

This clone was observed many times. The rearrangement links TRBV12-3 or TRBV12-4 to TRBJ1-3; D gene unclear. The V gene lost 1 base and the J gene lost 0 bases, with 7 bases spanning the gap. The CDR3 runs 15 residues. The CDR3 loop is CASSLGRLSGNTIYF. CDR3 bases: TGTGCCAGCAGTTTAGGGAGGCTCTCTGGAAACACCATATATTTT.

Concerning this clone itself: An end of the junction does not agree with germline; a read error may underlie this. The gene calls are TRBV18 and TRBJ2-7; D not resolved. CDR3 length: 15 residues. The germline V gene has CDR1 KGHSH and CDR2 LQKENI. The CDR3 spells CASSLERFSSYDQYF. The CDR3 DNA sequence: TGTGCCAGCTCACTCGAAAGGTTTAGCTCCTACGATCAGTACTTC.

This clone has a count of ten or more. This chain links TRBV29-1 with TRBJ1-2; D call uncertain. This CDR3 has 12 amino acids. CDR1 is SQVTM, CDR2 ANQGSEA, per germline. Trimming cost V 5 bases and J 6 bases, with 13 bases left between them. CDR3 sequence reads: CSVTDWGDGYTF. CDR3 coding DNA: TGCAGCGTTACGGACTGGGGAGATGGCTACACCTTC.

Comment on this clone: A clone one base away is much larger, so this may be a read error. This chain uses TRBV6-2 or TRBV6-3 with TRBJ1-5; 7 nucleotides line up with TRBD1. Looked up from germline, CDR1 is MNHEY and CDR2 is SVGEGT. The CDR3 is made up of 16 amino acids. The CDR3 here is CASSLNDRASNQHQHF. In nucleotides, the CDR3 is TGTGCCAGCAGCTTGAATGACAGGGCCAGCAATCAGCACCAGCATTTT.